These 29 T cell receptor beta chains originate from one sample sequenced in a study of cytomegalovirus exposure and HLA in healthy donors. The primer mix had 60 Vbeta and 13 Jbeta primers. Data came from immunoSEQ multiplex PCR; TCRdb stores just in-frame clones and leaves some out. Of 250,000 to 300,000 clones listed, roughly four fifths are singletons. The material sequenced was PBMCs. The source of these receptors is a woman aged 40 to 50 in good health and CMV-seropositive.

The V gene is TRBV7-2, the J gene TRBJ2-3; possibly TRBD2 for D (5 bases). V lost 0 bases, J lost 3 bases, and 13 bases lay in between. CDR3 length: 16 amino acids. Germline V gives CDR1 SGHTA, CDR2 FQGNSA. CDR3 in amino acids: CASSLASSPGTDTQYF. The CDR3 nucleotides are TGTGCCAGCAGCTTAGCCTCTTCCCCGGGGACAGATACGCAGTATTTT.

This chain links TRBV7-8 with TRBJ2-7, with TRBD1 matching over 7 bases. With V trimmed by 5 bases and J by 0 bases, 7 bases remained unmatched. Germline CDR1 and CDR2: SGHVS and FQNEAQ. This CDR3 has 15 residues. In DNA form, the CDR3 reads TGTGCCAGCAGCCCACCGGGACAGAGCTCCTACGAGCAGTACTTC. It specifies CASSPPGQSSYEQYF.

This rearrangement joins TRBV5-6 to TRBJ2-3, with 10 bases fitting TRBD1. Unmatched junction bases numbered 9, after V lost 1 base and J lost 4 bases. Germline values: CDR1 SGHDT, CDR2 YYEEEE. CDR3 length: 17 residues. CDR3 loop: CASSLWGTGAVADTQYF. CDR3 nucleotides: TGTGCCAGCAGCTTGTGGGGGACAGGGGCAGTTGCAGATACGCAGTATTTT.

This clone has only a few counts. The CDR3 protein is CASSESGRAPQFF. The CDR3 coding sequence is TGTGCCAGCAGTGAAAGCGGGAGGGCCCCGCAGTTCTTC. The rearrangement joins TRBV6-4 to TRBJ2-1, with TRBD2 matching 10 bases. Germline V gene lookup returns CDR1 MRHNA and CDR2 SNTAGT. J was trimmed by 12 bases and V by 3 bases; bases with no gene match: 5. The CDR3 spans 13 residues.

The CDR3 loop reads CASSPDRTRPQHF. In nucleotides, the CDR3 is TGTGCCAGCAGTCCGGACAGGACTCGGCCCCAGCATTTT. The chain is built from TRBV27 and TRBJ1-5; 7 bases align to TRBD1. The germline V gene encodes CDR1 MNHEY and CDR2 SMNVEV (reference sequence). V was pared by 5 bases and J by 9 bases, with 7 bases of the junction left unmatched. The CDR3 extends over 13 amino acids.

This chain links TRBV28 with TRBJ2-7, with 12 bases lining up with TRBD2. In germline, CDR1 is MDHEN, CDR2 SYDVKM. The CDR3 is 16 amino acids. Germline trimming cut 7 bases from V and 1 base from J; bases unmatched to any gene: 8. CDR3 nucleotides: TGTGCCAGCACCCGACTAGCGGGAGTAGGGTCCTACGAGCAGTACTTC. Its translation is CASTRLAGVGSYEQYF.

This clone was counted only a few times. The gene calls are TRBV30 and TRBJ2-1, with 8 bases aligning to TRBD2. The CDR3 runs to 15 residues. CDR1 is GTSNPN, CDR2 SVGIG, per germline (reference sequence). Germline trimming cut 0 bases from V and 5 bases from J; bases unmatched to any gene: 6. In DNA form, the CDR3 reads TGTGCCTGGAGTGTAAGTTTAGCGGGAAACAATGAGCAGTTCTTC. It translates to CAWSVSLAGNNEQFF.

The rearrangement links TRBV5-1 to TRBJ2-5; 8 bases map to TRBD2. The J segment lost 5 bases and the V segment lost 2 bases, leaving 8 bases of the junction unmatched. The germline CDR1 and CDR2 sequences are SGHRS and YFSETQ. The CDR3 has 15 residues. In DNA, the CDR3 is TGCGCCAGCAGCTTCGGGGCGGGGGGACGTGAGACCCAGTACTTC. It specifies CASSFGAGGRETQYF.

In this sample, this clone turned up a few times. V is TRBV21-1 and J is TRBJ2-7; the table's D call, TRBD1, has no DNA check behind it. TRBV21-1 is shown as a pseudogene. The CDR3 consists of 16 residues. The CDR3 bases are TGTGCCAGCAGCAAAACTACAGGGGGCCACCCCTACGAGCAGTACTTC. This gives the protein CASSKTTGGHPYEQYF.

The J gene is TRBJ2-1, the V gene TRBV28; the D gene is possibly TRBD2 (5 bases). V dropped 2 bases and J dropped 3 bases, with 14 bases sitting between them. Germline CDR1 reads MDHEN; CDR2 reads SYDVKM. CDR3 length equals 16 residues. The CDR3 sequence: CASSLVGLQGYNEQFF. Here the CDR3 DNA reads TGTGCCAGCAGTTTAGTAGGACTGCAAGGCTACAATGAGCAGTTCTTC.

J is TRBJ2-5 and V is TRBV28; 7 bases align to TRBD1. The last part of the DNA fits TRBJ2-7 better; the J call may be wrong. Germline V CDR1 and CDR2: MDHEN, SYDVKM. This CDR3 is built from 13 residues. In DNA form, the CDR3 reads TGTGCCAGCACCCGCCAGGGGGCCTACGAGCAGTACTTC. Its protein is CASTRQGAYEQYF.

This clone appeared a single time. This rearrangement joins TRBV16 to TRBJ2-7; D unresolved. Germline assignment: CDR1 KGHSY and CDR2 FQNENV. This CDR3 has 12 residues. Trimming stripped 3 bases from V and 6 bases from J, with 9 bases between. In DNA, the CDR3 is TGTGCCAGCAGCCACCGAGCGAGCGAGCAGTACTTC. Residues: CASSHRASEQYF.

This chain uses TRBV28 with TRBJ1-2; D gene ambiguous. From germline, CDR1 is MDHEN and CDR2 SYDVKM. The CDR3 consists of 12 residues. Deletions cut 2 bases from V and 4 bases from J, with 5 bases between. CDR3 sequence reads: CASSLQAYGYTF. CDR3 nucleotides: TGTGCCAGCAGTTTACAGGCCTATGGCTACACCTTC.

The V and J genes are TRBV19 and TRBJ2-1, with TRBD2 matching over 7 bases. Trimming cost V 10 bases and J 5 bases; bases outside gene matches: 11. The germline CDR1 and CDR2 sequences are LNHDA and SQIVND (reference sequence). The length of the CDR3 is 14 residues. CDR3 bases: TGTGCCACCGCGTCCGGGACTAACCACAATGAGCAGTTCTTC. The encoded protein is CATASGTNHNEQFF.

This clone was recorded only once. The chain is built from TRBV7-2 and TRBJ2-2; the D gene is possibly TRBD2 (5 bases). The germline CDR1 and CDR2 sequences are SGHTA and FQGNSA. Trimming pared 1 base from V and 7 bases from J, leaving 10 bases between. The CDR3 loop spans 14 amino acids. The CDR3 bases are TGTGCCAGCAGCTTAGTCTCCGGGGTCGGGGAGCTGTTTTTT. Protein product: CASSLVSGVGELFF.

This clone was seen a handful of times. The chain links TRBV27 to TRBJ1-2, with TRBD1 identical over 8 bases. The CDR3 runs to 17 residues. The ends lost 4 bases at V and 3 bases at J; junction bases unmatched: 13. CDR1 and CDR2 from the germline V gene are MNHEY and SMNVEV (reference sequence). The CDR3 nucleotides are TGTGCCAGCAGTTCCAGACAGGGGAGGGGACGAGACTATGGCTACACCTTC. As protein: CASSSRQGRGRDYGYTF.

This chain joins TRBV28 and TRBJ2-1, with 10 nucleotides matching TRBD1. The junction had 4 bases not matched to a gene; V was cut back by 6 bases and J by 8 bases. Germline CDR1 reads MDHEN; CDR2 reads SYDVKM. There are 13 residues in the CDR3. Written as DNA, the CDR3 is TGTGCCAGCAGCGGACAGGGGGGAGATGAGCAGTTCTTC. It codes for CASSGQGGDEQFF.

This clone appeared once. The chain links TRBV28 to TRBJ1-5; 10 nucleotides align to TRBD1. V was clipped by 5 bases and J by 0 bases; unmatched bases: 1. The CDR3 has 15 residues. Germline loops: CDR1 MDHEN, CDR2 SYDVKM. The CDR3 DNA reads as TGTGCCAGCAGTAGGACAGGGGGTAGCAATCAGCCCCAGCATTTT. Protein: CASSRTGGSNQPQHF.

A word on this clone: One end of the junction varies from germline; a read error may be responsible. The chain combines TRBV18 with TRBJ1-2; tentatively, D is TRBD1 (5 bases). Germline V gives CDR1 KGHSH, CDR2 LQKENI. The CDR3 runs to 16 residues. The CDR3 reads CASSPPRAGGNYGYTF. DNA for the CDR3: TGTGCCAGCTCTCCACCCCGGGCCGGGGGTAACTATGGCTACACCTTC. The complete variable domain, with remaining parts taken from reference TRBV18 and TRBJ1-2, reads NAGVMQNPRHLVRRRGQEARLRCSPMKGHSHVYWYRQLPEEGLKFMVYLQKENIIDESGMPKERFSAEFPKEGPSILRIQQVVRGDSAAYFCASSPPRAGGNYGYTFGSGTRLTVV.

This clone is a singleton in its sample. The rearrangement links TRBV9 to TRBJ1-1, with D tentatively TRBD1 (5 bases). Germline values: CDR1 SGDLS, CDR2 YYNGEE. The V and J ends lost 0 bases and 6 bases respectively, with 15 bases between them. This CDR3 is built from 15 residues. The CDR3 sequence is CASSVGDSSFAEAFF. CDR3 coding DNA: TGTGCCAGCAGCGTAGGAGACAGCTCATTCGCTGAAGCTTTCTTT.

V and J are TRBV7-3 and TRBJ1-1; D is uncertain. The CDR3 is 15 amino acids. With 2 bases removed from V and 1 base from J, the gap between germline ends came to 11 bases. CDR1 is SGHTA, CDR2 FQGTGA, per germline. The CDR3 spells CASSLLGGRNTEAFF. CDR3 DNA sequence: TGTGCCAGCAGCTTATTGGGCGGGAGGAACACTGAAGCTTTCTTT.

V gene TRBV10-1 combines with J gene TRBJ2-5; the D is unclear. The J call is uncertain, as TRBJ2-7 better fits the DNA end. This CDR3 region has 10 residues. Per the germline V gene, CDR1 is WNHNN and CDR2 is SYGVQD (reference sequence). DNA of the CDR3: TGCGCCAGCAGTCCCTACGAGCAGTACTTC. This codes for CASSPYEQYF.

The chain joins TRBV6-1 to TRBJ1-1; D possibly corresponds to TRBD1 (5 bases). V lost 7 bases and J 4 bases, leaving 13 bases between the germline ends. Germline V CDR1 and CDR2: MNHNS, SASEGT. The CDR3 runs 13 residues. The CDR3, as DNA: TGTGCCAGCACCTCGACGGGGGGCACTGAAGCTTTCTTT. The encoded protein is CASTSTGGTEAFF.

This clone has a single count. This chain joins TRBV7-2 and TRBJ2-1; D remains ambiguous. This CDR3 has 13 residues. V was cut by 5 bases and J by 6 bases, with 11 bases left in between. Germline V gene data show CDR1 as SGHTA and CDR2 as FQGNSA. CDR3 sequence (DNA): TGTGCCAGCAGCCCACCGTCAGTCAATGAGCAGTTCTTC. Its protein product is CASSPPSVNEQFF.

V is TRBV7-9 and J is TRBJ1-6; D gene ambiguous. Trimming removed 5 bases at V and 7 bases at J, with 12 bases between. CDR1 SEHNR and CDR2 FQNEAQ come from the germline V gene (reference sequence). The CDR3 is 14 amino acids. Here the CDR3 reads CASSGGVSNSPLHF. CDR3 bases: TGTGCCAGCAGCGGCGGCGTCAGCAATTCACCCCTCCACTTT.

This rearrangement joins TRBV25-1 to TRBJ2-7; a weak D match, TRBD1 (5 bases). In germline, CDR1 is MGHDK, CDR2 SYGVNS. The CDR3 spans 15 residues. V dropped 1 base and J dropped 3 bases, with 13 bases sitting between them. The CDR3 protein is CASSELSLGHYEQYF. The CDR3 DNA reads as TGTGCCAGCAGTGAATTGTCGCTAGGACACTACGAGCAGTACTTC.

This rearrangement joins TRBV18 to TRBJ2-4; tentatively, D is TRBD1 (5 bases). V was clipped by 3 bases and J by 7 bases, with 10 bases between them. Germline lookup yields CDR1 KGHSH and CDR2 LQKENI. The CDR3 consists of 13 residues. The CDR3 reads CASSPSGWNIQYF. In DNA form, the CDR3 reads TGTGCCAGCTCACCGTCAGGGTGGAACATTCAGTACTTC.

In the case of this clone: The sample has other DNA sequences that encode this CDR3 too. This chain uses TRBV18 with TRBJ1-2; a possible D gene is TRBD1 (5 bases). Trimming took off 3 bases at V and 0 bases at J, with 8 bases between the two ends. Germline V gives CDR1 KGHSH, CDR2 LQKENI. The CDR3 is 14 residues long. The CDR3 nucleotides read TGTGCCAGCTCACCTGACAGAACTAACTATGGCTACACCTTC. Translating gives CASSPDRTNYGYTF.

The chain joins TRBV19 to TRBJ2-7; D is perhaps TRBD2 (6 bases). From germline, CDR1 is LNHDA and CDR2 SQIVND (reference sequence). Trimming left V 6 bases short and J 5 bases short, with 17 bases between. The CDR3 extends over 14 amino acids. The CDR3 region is CASRTSGGSHEQYF. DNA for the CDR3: TGTGCCAGTAGAACTTCCGGGGGTTCCCACGAGCAGTACTTC.